This T cell receptor beta chain is drawn from a study of regulatory T cells in long-lasting Graves disease. Findings of the study overall: Segments TRBV28, TRBJ1-2 and TRBJ2-5 showed preferential usage in persistent disease.

Trimming took off 3 bases at V and 10 bases at J, with 16 bases between the two ends. Germline CDR1 LNHDA, CDR2 SQIVND (reference sequence). CDR3 size: 14 residues. In regard to this clonotype: As yet, its antigen is unknown.

According to the study, TCR beta libraries were built with iRepertoire HTBI primers and CDR3-region Arm-PCR. MiXCR, applied by TCRdb to the multiplex PCR reads, yields one record per CDR3 protein. The repertoire consists of 530,000 or so distinct CDR3 sequences, with roughly 14% occurring once and the leading ten covering roughly 10%. Time point of the sample: newly diagnosed GD, antithyroid drugs for less than 3 months. The TCR library was prepared using RNA isolated from PBMCs. A further study also used this sample, focusing on T cells in Graves' hyperthyroidism and ophthalmopathy. In that study: Most expanded thyroid clonotypes above 0.001 recurred in blood.

The chain carries TRBV19 and TRBJ2-1; D is unclear. The source is a man in his thirties or forties with Graves disease. This specimen was peripheral blood mononuclear cells (PBMCs), taken at new diagnosis, from a patient treated with antithyroid drugs. CDR3: CASSMSFGLKEQFF. The DNA of the CDR3 is TGTGCCAGTAGTATGAGTTTTGGGCTTAAGGAGCAGTTCTTC.